The T cell receptor beta chain under discussion was sequenced for a study of blood T cell repertoires in COVID-19. Looking at the study overall: Donors in the United States, Italy and Spain gave samples during acute or convalescent COVID-19. In each case, the material was cDNA or gDNA derived from T cells, B-cell-depleted T cells, or PBMCs.

This CDR3 comprises 11 residues. Trimming took off 6 bases at V and 3 bases at J, with 9 bases between the two ends. Germline assignment: CDR1 SQVTM and CDR2 ANQGSEA. In the original analysis: Amplification from reference gene primers served as the basis for estimated nucleated cell counts. Produced via immunoSEQ multiplex PCR; TCRdb's table is partial and in-frame only. D and trimming come from the DNA, and the V and J calls and clone size come from that table. This sample has about 170,000 clones, with around 86% found just once. Specimen: peripheral blood. This sequence joins TRBV29-1 and TRBJ2-7, with D possibly being TRBD1 (5 bases). The clonotype originates from a woman older than 75 with COVID-19, enrolled during active disease. The CDR3 coding sequence is TGCAGCGTCGCGACAGACTACGAGCAGTACTTC. Protein product: CSVATDYEQYF.